The 12 T cell receptor beta chains below come from one sample, sequenced in a study of identical twins. TCRdb passed the 5' RACE reads through MiXCR, listing each CDR3 protein once. The sample holds 570,000 or so distinct CDR3 sequences; roughly 9.9% are singletons and the top ten take under 3%. These records were also assigned to another study, of yellow fever vaccine responses in identical twins.

The sequenced sample consisted of PBMCs. The origin of the receptors is a young woman in good health.

The chain has TRBV9 and TRBJ2-6; possible D gene TRBD1, 6 bases. CDR1 and CDR2 (germline): SGDLS, YYNGEE. The CDR3 sequence is 16 residues long. The germline V and J ends were trimmed by 1 base and 4 bases, with 12 bases remaining between them. The CDR3 region is CASSVTGTHGANVLTF. The DNA of the CDR3 is TGTGCCAGCAGCGTAACCGGGACACACGGGGCCAACGTCCTGACTTTC.

This clonotype was found a few times. The chain combines TRBV5-1 with TRBJ2-1; the D is unclear. The CDR3 runs to 17 residues. The germline V and J ends were trimmed by 4 bases and 2 bases, with 19 bases remaining between them. Germline CDR1 SGHRS, CDR2 YFSETQ. The CDR3, as DNA: TGCGCCAGCAGCGACCTCCCCGGGTGGGGTACCTACAATGAGCAGTTCTTC. Protein sequence: CASSDLPGWGTYNEQFF.

The chain combines TRBV4-1 with TRBJ2-7, with 8 nucleotides matching TRBD1. CDR3 length: 14 residues. Germline CDR1 and CDR2: MGHRA and YSYEKL. Unmatched junction bases numbered 6, after V lost 4 bases and J lost 4 bases. This chain's CDR3 is CASSPDTGGYEQYF. CDR3 coding DNA: TGCGCCAGCAGCCCTGATACAGGGGGGTACGAGCAGTACTTC.

The rearrangement links TRBV10-3 to TRBJ2-7; D is unclear. The CDR3 is 14 amino acids. In germline, CDR1 is ENHRY, CDR2 SYGVKD. The V end lost 10 bases, the J end lost 0 bases, and 16 bases lay between the germline ends. The CDR3 region has the DNA TGTGCCACCGCAATAGTGACAAACTCCTACGAGCAGTACTTC. Its translation is CATAIVTNSYEQYF.

This clonotype was detected ten times or more. The chain recombines TRBV7-2 with TRBJ1-1; no reliable D call. The V and J ends lost 5 bases and 5 bases respectively, with 21 bases between them. The CDR3 runs 16 residues. Germline-derived CDR1 and CDR2 are SGHTA and FQGNSA. The CDR3, as DNA: TGTGCCAGCAGCCAAAAATTTGCGGGCGTTCGTACTGAAGCTTTCTTT. Its protein is CASSQKFAGVRTEAFF.

This clonotype was recorded many times. The V gene is TRBV7-6, the J gene TRBJ2-7; D remains ambiguous. Germline CDR1 SGHVS, CDR2 FNYEAQ. The CDR3 covers 14 residues. V lost 2 bases and J lost 7, with 15 bases in between. The CDR3 DNA reads as TGTGCCAGCAGCTTACTCGGACCGATTGAGGAGCAGTACTTC. This gives the protein CASSLLGPIEEQYF.

This clonotype was found many times. The J gene is TRBJ2-2, the V gene TRBV4-3; 9 bases agree with TRBD2. The V gene end was trimmed by 1 base and the J gene end by 4 bases; junction bases not matched to a gene: 1. Germline-derived CDR1 and CDR2 are LGHNA and YSLEER. The CDR3 is made up of 15 amino acids. Written as DNA, the CDR3 is TGCGCCAGCAGCCAAGGGACTAGCGCCACCGGGGAGCTGTTTTTT. Its translation is CASSQGTSATGELFF.

This clonotype was observed a few times. The chain carries TRBV5-4 and TRBJ2-5, with D possibly called TRBD1 or TRBD2 (5 bases each). Germline V gives CDR1 SGHNT, CDR2 YYREEE (reference sequence). The V end lost 1 base, the J end lost 2 bases, and 12 bases lay between the germline ends. The CDR3 sequence is 15 residues long. CDR3 bases: TGTGCCAGCAGCTTGCCGGGACGGCAGCAAGAGACCCAGTACTTC. Its protein product is CASSLPGRQQETQYF.

This rearrangement joins TRBV5-1 to TRBJ1-1; 9 bases line up with TRBD1. The CDR3 loop spans 14 amino acids. In germline, CDR1 is SGHRS, CDR2 YFSETQ. The V and J ends lost 4 bases and 5 bases, in that order; junction bases with no gene match: 6. CDR3 DNA sequence: TGCGCCAGCAGCGTTGACAGGGGGATGACTGAAGCTTTCTTT. It encodes CASSVDRGMTEAFF.

This clonotype was observed many times. The V gene is TRBV7-2, the J gene TRBJ1-5, with D possibly TRBD1 on 5 matching bases. The CDR3 is 14 residues long. Trimming took off 3 bases at V and 5 bases at J, with 11 bases between the two ends. Germline CDR1 reads SGHTA; CDR2 reads FQGNSA. This chain's CDR3 is CASSFETEDQPQHF. CDR3 in DNA: TGTGCCAGCAGCTTTGAGACAGAAGATCAGCCCCAGCATTTT.

Only a few counts were recorded for this clonotype. The V call is TRBV4-1, the J call TRBJ2-4; unclear D gene. Deletions cut 1 base from V and 1 base from J, with 11 bases between. This CDR3 spans 16 amino acids. Germline V gives CDR1 MGHRA, CDR2 YSYEKL. For the CDR3, the DNA is TGCGCCAGCAGCCAAGTAGAACCGTCGGCCAAAAACATTCAGTACTTC. This translates into CASSQVEPSAKNIQYF.

The V call is TRBV7-8, the J call TRBJ2-4; D might be TRBD2 (6 bases). The CDR3 covers 16 residues. CDR1 and CDR2 (germline): SGHVS, FQNEAQ. V lost 2 bases and J lost 1, with 12 bases in between. The CDR3 DNA is TGTGCCAGCAGCTTAATTGGAGGGGTGGCCAAAAACATTCAGTACTTC. This sequence encodes CASSLIGGVAKNIQYF.